Below, one T cell receptor (beta chain) is given with its context. This specimen comes from a study of blood T cell repertoires in COVID-19. Using immunoSEQ multiplex PCR, the repertoire was profiled, and TCRdb retains in-frame clones only, with some absent. The table has roughly 200,000 clones, 70% to 90% seen once; the top ten hold 2.5% to 3.5%. CDR1 is KGHDR, CDR2 SFDVKD, per germline. The CDR3 is made up of 16 amino acids. The V end lost 4 bases, the J end lost 0 bases, and 13 bases lay between the germline ends. The receptor was derived from a woman aged 25 to 39 with active or convalescent COVID-19. The V call is TRBV24-1, the J call TRBJ2-3; tentative D call: TRBD2 (7 bases). Source material: peripheral blood. The CDR3 DNA is TGTGCCACCAGTGAAGCGGGACATACTAGCACAGATACGCAGTATTTT. Amino acids: CATSEAGHTSTDTQYF.